This TCR beta chain was identified during a study of cytomegalovirus exposure and HLA in healthy donors (dated by TCRdb to about 2017). Study-wide context: In an earlier analysis of roughly 590 of the donors, 250 to 300 Gb of sequence data and 117 million unique TCR beta sequences from roughly 200 million T cells were reported. In an earlier analysis of roughly 600 of the donors, high-throughput TCR beta sequencing was used to judge whether each TCR beta V gene segment behaved as functional or pseudogenic. On average, around 240,000 unique TCR beta nucleotide sequences were sequenced per donor among some 430 genotyped donors of the cohort, with around 19% of those sequences being non-productive. Using immunosequencing, the study profiled T cell repertoires from approximately 700 subjects and related those repertoires to cytomegalovirus serostatus. Alongside the repertoire data, information on donor age, sex, ethnicity and CMV serostatus was compiled. To predict cytomegalovirus infection status, the study combined high-throughput TCR immunosequencing, statistical association of individual TCRs with disease status, and machine learning. Rather than drawing on any new phenotypic data, the later analysis identified candidate immune exposures from TCR beta sequences and the way those sequences occurred across donors. HLA typing covered class I and class II loci at four-digit resolution. Every repertoire in the discovery cohort had been generated on one and the same sequencing platform. Of the roughly 400 genotyped donors, 65% to 90% fell in the genetic ancestry cluster associated with self-reported Caucasian donors. In a later genetic analysis, genome-wide SNP genotypes for about three fifths of the roughly 670 donors were used, and that subset was treated as a discovery cohort. The study aimed to test whether signatures of past pathogen exposure could be identified by cataloging public T cell receptors. In a later analysis, previously published TCR beta repertoires from 550 to 750 donors were re-analyzed and high-resolution HLA genotyping was added so that TCR occurrence patterns could be studied. Several DR-DQ haplotypes were handled as single units for association and clustering because linkage in the cohort was strong. Typing coverage differed by locus: A, B, C, DRB1 and DQB1 were typed in about 629-640 donors, DQA1 in 500 to 550, DPA1 in some 610, and DPB1 in 450 to 480. In addition to the first cohort of roughly 670 subjects, a separate validation cohort of under 150 different subjects was used. About 300 gigabases of sequencing data and around 90 million unique TCR sequences made up an early release that covered nearly 650 HLA-typed donors.

For CDR1 and CDR2, the germline V gene lists SGHRS and YFSETQ. The cysteine opens and the phenylalanine closes a CDR3 of 15 amino acids. Solely the CDR3 DNA is kept, with 45 bases framed from the first base. V ends up 4 bases short and J 4 bases short, with an unmatched junction base count of 4. Broader findings and caveats from the paper: Compared with equally common non-associated chains, HLA-associated TCR beta chains in a later analysis were more clonally expanded and had lower generation probabilities. Sequencing depth was assumed to be roughly uniform across donors in the presence/absence analyses, though that assumption may not hold. In an earlier analysis of approximately 590 of the donors, most TCR beta V segments appeared in productive rearrangements about 87% or about 30% of the time, broadly matching IMGT annotations. The classifier was reported to diagnose cytomegalovirus status with high specificity and sensitivity in both the original cohort and the validation cohort. Some IMGT-functional V segments, including TRBV6-2 and TRBV6-3, could not be distinguished by the 87-base-pair reads and were therefore excluded. In the study, approximately 160 TCR beta chains were listed as associated with cytomegalovirus. Correlated functional status among segregating V segments might reflect linkage disequilibrium, but an unknown experimental factor could not be ruled out. CMV serostatus was the only immune exposure information available for the cohort. In a later analysis, most CMV-associated TCR beta chains were found to appear HLA-restricted, with HLA associations seemingly driven largely by CMV exposure. Approximately 16 rarely observed V segments, including chromosome 9 orphons, were excluded from the earlier analysis of 550 to 700 of the donors because counts were too low. V-gene and J-gene trimming of TCR beta chains was associated with a missense DCLRE1C variant in a later genetic analysis, and the association was replicated in an independent cohort. According to the authors, the approach could potentially be generalized to other disease states and immunological phenotypes. While some public TCRs were present in many individuals, most TCR sequences turned up only very rarely across donors. At a false discovery rate of 0.05, a later analysis linked some 17,000 TCR beta sequences to specific HLA alleles. According to a later analysis, TCR association rates differed among HLA loci, with DRB1 alleles showing the most associated TCRs and HLA-C alleles showing the fewest. In a later genetic analysis, fewer N-insertions in productive TCRs were reported among donors in an Asian-associated ancestry cluster than the roughly 700-donor mean. HLA typing was unavailable for some donors at each locus, so association tests used only the typed subset. This cohort had only TCR beta chains sequenced, and the lack of alpha or paired-chain data limited which features could be detected. Several of the top co-occurrence clusters appeared to be linked to parvovirus B19, influenza, CMV and Epstein-Barr virus, according to a later analysis. When HLA alleles, especially DR and DQ, strongly co-occurred, TCR associations were difficult to assign to individual alleles. The sequencing pipeline was judged likely to have produced a cluster of highly shared sequence variants as a technical artifact. A further reported finding was that TCR beta sequences accurately predicted the HLA-A and HLA-B alleles for most subjects in the first cohort. In vitro tests confirmed that a few of the cytomegalovirus-associated TCR beta chains recognize cytomegalovirus antigens.

The cohort consisted of 650 to 850 healthy bone marrow donors. Cohort members were all nominally healthy when sampled, although unrecorded immune exposures were likely present. The donor was CMV seropositive and was included in the group of 250 to 300 seropositive cohort members. Every donor gave a peripheral blood sample, and the peripheral blood mononuclear cells from that sample were used for TCR beta sequencing. Genomic DNA extraction from the blood cell samples was performed with the Qiagen DNeasy Blood Extraction Kit. The library was built by means of the immunoSEQ multiplex PCR assay. For the multiplex PCR, a mixture combining 60 forward primers for TCR Vbeta segments and 13 reverse primers for TCR Jbeta segments was used. The CDR3 region of rearranged TCR beta genes was amplified from genomic DNA with a multiplex PCR assay. The amplified TCR beta libraries were sequenced on the Illumina HiSeq System as 87-base-pair reads. The published analysis was carried out like this. A later analysis counted tens of millions of unique TCR beta chains across the 600 to 850 repertoires, and about 10 million of these chains were shared by at least two donors. To remove PCR and sequencing errors, raw reads were error-corrected and collapsed into unique sequences using a nearest-neighbor algorithm that merged closely related sequences. CDR3 sequences were aligned to IMGT reference sequences to assign V, D and J gene segments. Each retained sequence needed at least a six-nucleotide match to both a V gene segment and a J gene segment. A rearrangement counted as productive if the CDR3 had no stop codons and remained in frame with V and J, and every other rearrangement counted as non-productive. CDR3 was defined by IMGT convention, running from the second conserved V-encoded cysteine to the conserved J-encoded phenylalanine. The earlier analysis of some 600 of the donors excluded sequences that lacked an unambiguous match to a single V gene segment. An earlier analysis of 500 to 600 of the donors classified V segments as functional when productive rearrangements were above 56.7% and as segregating when the standard deviation between donors was above 5%. To diagnose cytomegalovirus status from the catalog of TCR beta chain sequences, a statistical classification framework was built. In a later analysis, V and J genes were assigned by comparing TCR nucleotide sequences against IMGT/GENE-DB human TR gene sequences. The TCRdist pipeline was used in a later analysis to assign CDR3 sequences and most-parsimonious VDJ recombination scenarios. In a later analysis, each TCR beta chain was defined by its CDR3 amino acid sequence together with its V-gene family, and reads lacking a unique V-gene family were excluded. A later analysis removed 600 or so highly shared, low-generation-probability nucleotide sequences to deal with suspected cross-contamination and a sequencing artifact. In a later analysis, a clonal expansion index for each public chain was calculated from normalized within-repertoire ranks of inferred template counts. In a later analysis, generation probabilities were computed using a VDJ recombination model fitted to out-of-frame rearrangements, and the results were checked against IGoR. A later analysis scored TCR-TCR, TCR-HLA and TCR-CMV co-occurrence with hypergeometric tests, applying a repertoire-size bias correction to TCR pairs. False discovery rates were estimated in a later analysis by permuting HLA or CMV assignments 20 times. A later analysis grouped co-occurring TCRs with DBSCAN, adding TCRdist sequence similarity when clustering within HLA-allele-positive subsets. Repertoires with fewer than 30,000 or more than 120,000 public chains were left out of co-occurrence clustering, as were about five repertoires with anomalous nucleotide sharing. As stored in TCRdb, this immuneACCESS dataset retains in-frame rearrangements with V and J assigned. A fraction of the clones does not appear; measured against another copy, unresolved V genes explain less than half of the discrepancy, and the remainder lacks a known reason. That table is the source of V, J and clone size, and D and trimming were worked out from the DNA. The sample table records about 130,000 clones; more than 65% of these occur just once. The top ten clonotypes cover over 10% of the sample.

Note on this clone: Its binding antigen is unknown. Nothing much larger sits one base from this clone, and base qualities are not available.

The specimen sequenced was PBMCs. The rearrangement combines TRBV5-1 with TRBJ2-1, and TRBD2 aligns with 11 junction nucleotides. The receptor was derived from a woman aged 60-75 years in good health and CMV-seropositive. The bases are TGCGCCAGCAGCGTAGCTAGCGGGGGGTACAATGAGCAGTTCTTC. Its protein reads: CASSVASGGYNEQFF.